Below are 31 T cell receptor beta chains sequenced from a single sample in a study of technical replicates of blood from a few donors. Profiled with immunoSEQ multiplex PCR; TCRdb holds only in-frame clones, not every one. The table has about 59,000 clones, around 93% seen once. The sequenced sample consisted of PBMCs. Receptors were obtained from a human donor in good health. Some clones in this sample may be carry-over from other donors' samples.

This chain uses TRBV7-9 with TRBJ2-1; weak D call: TRBD2 (5 bases). The CDR3 consists of 15 residues. Germline V CDR1 and CDR2: SEHNR, FQNEAQ (reference sequence). Trimming took 5 bases from V and 2 from J, leaving 13 bases between them. The CDR3 here is CASSRGSSTYNEQFF. The CDR3, as DNA: TGTGCCAGCAGCCGAGGGAGCAGCACCTACAATGAGCAGTTCTTC.

This clone appeared once. V gene TRBV7-2 combines with J gene TRBJ2-5, with TRBD1 as a possible D gene (5 bases). V lost 2 bases to trimming and J lost 4 bases, with 11 bases between them. The CDR3 contains 14 residues. Per germline, CDR1 SGHTA and CDR2 FQGNSA. For the CDR3, the DNA is TGTGCCAGCAGCTTATCCAGGGTAGTAGAGACCCAGTACTTC. Translating gives CASSLSRVVETQYF.

This clone was detected once. The J gene is TRBJ1-1, the V gene TRBV5-1; 8 bases fit TRBD1. Trimming at V came to 4 bases and at J to 2 bases, leaving 7 bases not matched to a gene. Germline V gene sequence: CDR1 SGHRS, CDR2 YFSETQ. There are 15 residues in the CDR3. CDR3 loop: CASSAAGQGNTEAFF. CDR3 sequence (DNA): TGCGCCAGCAGCGCCGCCGGACAGGGAAACACTGAAGCTTTCTTT.

The rearrangement links TRBV4-3 to TRBJ2-7, with TRBD2 identical over 7 bases. The CDR3 is made up of 17 amino acids. Trimming took 1 base from V and 0 from J; bases not matched to a gene: 9. The germline gives CDR1 LGHNA, CDR2 YSLEER. The CDR3 bases are TGCGCCAGCAGCCAAGGGATGGCGGGGGACGTCTCCTACGAGCAGTACTTC. This translates into CASSQGMAGDVSYEQYF.

This clone was seen once. The chain has TRBV6-1 and TRBJ2-3; no definite D call. V was trimmed by 5 bases and J by 4 bases, leaving 7 bases between them. The CDR3 is 12 amino acids. CDR1 and CDR2 (germline): MNHNS, SASEGT. CDR3 bases: TGTGCCAGCAGTACTCACTCAGATACGCAGTATTTT. Protein: CASSTHSDTQYF.

The rearrangement uses TRBV2 and TRBJ1-5, with 10 positions matching TRBD1. CDR3 length: 14 residues. Trimming cost V 8 bases and J 6 bases; bases outside gene matches: 7. Germline V CDR1 and CDR2: SNHLY, FYNNEI. CDR3: CASSRQGARQPQHF. CDR3 in DNA: TGTGCCAGCTCGAGACAGGGGGCTCGTCAGCCCCAGCATTTT.

V is TRBV6-1 and J is TRBJ2-1; no clear D gene. This CDR3 has 12 amino acids. Germline V CDR1 and CDR2: MNHNS, SASEGT. V was shortened by 5 bases and J by 15 bases, with 17 bases between the two germline ends. The CDR3 region is CASSSHDPGGFF. CDR3 sequence (DNA): TGTGCCAGCAGTTCCCACGACCCGGGTGGGTTCTTC.

This chain links TRBV4-3 with TRBJ1-2; possibly TRBD1 for D (6 bases). The V gene lost 8 bases and the J gene lost 6 bases, with 22 bases spanning the gap. The germline V gene has CDR1 LGHNA and CDR2 YSLEER. The CDR3 spans 15 residues. The CDR3 protein is CASGFGGAEPNGYTF. CDR3 nucleotide sequence: TGCGCCAGCGGGTTTGGGGGCGCCGAGCCAAATGGCTACACCTTC.

CDR3 residues: CASSFGLAGGSSYEQYF. The CDR3 DNA follows: TGTGCCAGCAGCTTTGGACTAGCGGGGGGATCCTCCTACGAGCAGTACTTC. This chain links TRBV7-9 with TRBJ2-7; TRBD2 aligns across 14 bases. The ends lost 3 bases at V and 0 bases at J; junction bases unmatched: 4. The length of the CDR3 is 17 residues. The germline CDR1 and CDR2 sequences are SEHNR and FQNEAQ (reference sequence).

The chain is built from TRBV18 and TRBJ1-3; D gene unclear. The CDR3 extends over 14 amino acids. Trimming pared 3 bases from V and 5 bases from J, leaving 11 bases between. Germline CDR1 and CDR2: KGHSH and LQKENI. The CDR3, as DNA: TGTGCCAGCTCACCCCTAGGAGGACGAAACACCATATATTTT. Translated, it gives CASSPLGGRNTIYF.

The chain employs TRBV30 and TRBJ1-3; tentative D call: TRBD1 (5 bases). From germline, CDR1 is GTSNPN and CDR2 SVGIG (reference sequence). Between the trimmed V and J ends, which lost 2 bases and 1 base, there was a span of 9 bases. This CDR3 contains 14 residues. The CDR3 reads CAWSHGGSGNTIYF. For the CDR3, the DNA is TGTGCCTGGAGTCACGGGGGATCTGGAAACACCATATATTTT. Drawing the rest from reference TRBV30 and TRBJ1-3, the complete variable domain is SQTIHQWPATLVQPVGSPLSLECTVEGTSNPNLYWYRQAAGRGLQLLFYSVGIGQISSEVPQNLSASRPQDRQFILSSKKLLLSDSGFYLCAWSHGGSGNTIYFGEGSWLTVV.

The V gene is TRBV5-1, the J gene TRBJ1-2; 8 nucleotides match TRBD1. V was clipped by 3 bases and J by 1 base; unmatched bases: 5. The germline CDR1 and CDR2 sequences are SGHRS and YFSETQ. CDR3 length equals 15 residues. The CDR3 DNA reads as TGCGCCAGCAGCTCCGGGACAGGAGATAACTATGGCTACACCTTC. It is translated as CASSSGTGDNYGYTF.

The V and J genes are TRBV19 and TRBJ1-2; 9 bases fit TRBD1. There are 15 residues in the CDR3. In germline, CDR1 is LNHDA, CDR2 SQIVND (reference sequence). After removal of 4 bases from V and 6 bases from J, the junction contained 9 bases not matched to a gene. The CDR3 nucleotides read TGTGCCAGTAGTAAGGACAGGGGATATCTCGATGGCTACACCTTC. Its protein product is CASSKDRGYLDGYTF.

This rearrangement joins TRBV2 to TRBJ1-6; TRBD1 aligns across 8 bases. CDR3 length: 14 amino acids. The germline V gene encodes CDR1 SNHLY and CDR2 FYNNEI. Trimming at V came to 4 bases and at J to 8 bases, leaving 4 bases not matched to a gene. The CDR3 reads CASSGQGADSPLHF. The CDR3 DNA sequence: TGTGCCAGCAGTGGGCAGGGGGCTGATTCACCCCTCCACTTT.

The chain employs TRBV6-5 and TRBJ2-1, with 9 nucleotides matching TRBD2. J lost 8 bases, V lost 8 bases, and 13 bases had no gene match. The CDR3 runs 15 residues. The V gene's germline CDR1 is MNHEY and CDR2 SVGAGI. As DNA, the CDR3 is TGTGCCAGCCGCCTCGGGGCTAGCGGGGTCCATGAGCAGTTCTTC. This codes for CASRLGASGVHEQFF.

This clone was found a few times. V is TRBV6-4 and J is TRBJ2-1, with D possibly being TRBD1 (7 bases). Germline V gene sequence: CDR1 MRHNA, CDR2 SNTAGT. This CDR3 has 14 residues. Between the trimmed V and J ends, which lost 5 bases and 10 bases, there was a span of 18 bases. The CDR3: CASSSTGEVREQFF. The CDR3 region has the DNA TGTGCCAGCAGTAGCACAGGGGAGGTCAGGGAGCAGTTCTTC.

The V call is TRBV30, the J call TRBJ2-5; D remains unclear. CDR1 and CDR2 from the germline V gene are GTSNPN and SVGIG (reference sequence). The CDR3 is 12 amino acids. V shed 2 bases and J shed 3 bases, with 7 bases lying between them. Here the CDR3 DNA reads TGTGCCTGGAGTTGGGCAGAAGAGACCCAGTACTTC. This gives the protein CAWSWAEETQYF.

The V and J genes are TRBV6-6 and TRBJ1-3; D might be TRBD1 (5 bases). This CDR3 has 14 residues. The V gene's germline CDR1 is MNHNY and CDR2 SVGAGI (reference sequence). V was pared by 2 bases and J by 4 bases, with 9 bases between. The CDR3 DNA reads TGTGCCAGCAGTTACGCAGGGTTCGGAAACACCATATATTTT. The encoded protein is CASSYAGFGNTIYF.

This sequence joins TRBV7-3 and TRBJ2-1; 7 nucleotides line up with TRBD2. The trim removed 5 bases at V and 2 bases at J, leaving 6 bases unmatched. Germline V gene sequence: CDR1 SGHTA, CDR2 FQGTGA. The CDR3 has 15 amino acids. The CDR3 here is CASSLRGDPYNEQFF. The CDR3 DNA reads as TGTGCCAGCAGCCTACGGGGGGACCCCTACAATGAGCAGTTCTTC.

The chain combines TRBV27 with TRBJ2-1; a weak D match, TRBD1 (6 bases). The CDR3 loop spans 16 amino acids. The V gene's germline CDR1 is MNHEY and CDR2 SMNVEV (reference sequence). V was shortened by 7 bases and J by 7 bases, with 23 bases between the two germline ends. The chain's CDR3 is CASTSFVGDILNEQFF. The CDR3 nucleotides read TGTGCCAGCACCAGCTTCGTCGGGGACATACTTAATGAGCAGTTCTTC.

The rearrangement uses TRBV2 and TRBJ1-2, with TRBD1 identical over 7 bases. The CDR3 is 13 residues long. The V and J ends lost 7 bases and 4 bases, in that order; junction bases with no gene match: 6. Looked up from germline, CDR1 is SNHLY and CDR2 is FYNNEI. CDR3: CASILGTAYGYTF. For the CDR3, the DNA is TGTGCCAGCATTCTCGGGACAGCCTATGGCTACACCTTC.

This sequence joins TRBV13 and TRBJ2-5, with TRBD1 identical over 12 bases. CDR3 length: 15 residues. V dropped 5 bases and J dropped 5; count of bases not matched to a gene: 6. Looked up from germline, CDR1 is PRHDT and CDR2 is FYEKMQ (reference sequence). This CDR3 is CASSPRDRGLETQYF. The CDR3 DNA follows: TGTGCCAGCAGCCCCCGGGACAGGGGGCTTGAGACCCAGTACTTC.

The CDR3 here is CASSLGLSNYEQYF. For the CDR3, the DNA is TGTGCCAGCAGCTTGGGACTGTCGAACTACGAGCAGTACTTC. V usage is TRBV5-8 and J usage is TRBJ2-7; no clear D. V lost 0 bases, J lost 3 bases, and 10 bases lay in between. This CDR3 spans 14 amino acids. Germline-derived CDR1 and CDR2 are SGHTS and YDEGEE.

CDR3 region: CASSRTGGMNTEAFF. DNA for the CDR3: TGTGCCAGTAGTAGAACAGGGGGCATGAACACTGAAGCTTTCTTT. The chain carries TRBV19 and TRBJ1-1; 9 bases line up with TRBD1. The germline V gene encodes CDR1 LNHDA and CDR2 SQIVND (reference sequence). This CDR3 contains 15 residues. With 4 bases clipped from V and 0 bases from J, the junction kept 3 bases outside the gene matches.

The CDR3 region has the DNA TGTGCCAGCAGCTGGGGGACTTTCGGCAATCAGCCCCAGCATTTT. Amino acid sequence: CASSWGTFGNQPQHF. The chain is built from TRBV4-2 and TRBJ1-5, with D maybe TRBD1 (5 bases). The length of the CDR3 is 15 residues. Trimming cost V 5 bases and J 2 bases, with 13 bases left between them. In germline, CDR1 is LGHNA, CDR2 YNFKEQ.

The V call is TRBV5-6, the J call TRBJ2-7, with D perhaps matching TRBD2 (5 bases). Looked up from germline, CDR1 is SGHDT and CDR2 is YYEEEE. V was trimmed by 7 bases and J by 5 bases, leaving 10 bases between them. The CDR3 is made up of 11 amino acids. CDR3 sequence: CASGELDEQYF. The CDR3 DNA reads as TGTGCCAGCGGGGAGCTAGACGAGCAGTACTTC.

The genes are TRBV5-1 and TRBJ1-2; TRBD1 is a possible D gene (6 bases). This CDR3 region has 14 residues. Trimming pared 0 bases from V and 7 bases from J, leaving 13 bases between. CDR1 is SGHRS and CDR2 is YFSETQ in the germline V gene. CDR3 sequence: CASSLEPGESGYTF. In DNA form, the CDR3 reads TGCGCCAGCAGCTTGGAGCCAGGGGAAAGTGGCTACACCTTC.

The V and J genes are TRBV21-1 and TRBJ2-5; TRBD1 is the table's D call and was not checked against the DNA. TRBV21-1 is an annotated pseudogene. The CDR3 is made up of 13 amino acids. CDR3 residues: CASSKLQQETQYF. For the CDR3, the DNA is TGTGCCAGCAGCAAACTACAGCAAGAGACCCAGTACTTC.

V gene TRBV18 combines with J gene TRBJ2-1, with 7 bases that match TRBD2. CDR1 and CDR2 (germline): KGHSH, LQKENI. V shed 2 bases, J shed 3 bases, and the junction held 7 bases outside the gene matches. CDR3 size: 16 residues. CDR3 coding DNA: TGTGCCAGCTCACCATCCGAAAGCGGGATCTACAATGAGCAGTTCTTC. Encoded protein: CASSPSESGIYNEQFF.

The V and J genes are TRBV7-9 and TRBJ2-1; TRBD1 matches 7 bases. The CDR3 extends over 16 amino acids. The J segment lost 8 bases and the V segment lost 5 bases, leaving 15 bases of the junction unmatched. CDR1 is SEHNR, CDR2 FQNEAQ, per germline (reference sequence). The CDR3 is CASSGRQGSIFDEQFF. CDR3 nucleotides: TGTGCCAGCAGCGGGCGACAGGGCTCTATATTCGATGAGCAGTTCTTC.

This chain uses TRBV11-2 with TRBJ2-1; TRBD2 aligns across 11 bases. Trimming removed 2 bases from V and 6 bases from J; junction bases left unmatched: 3. The V gene's germline CDR1 is SGHAT and CDR2 FQNNGV. The CDR3 contains 15 residues. The chain's CDR3 is CASSLLGTSGNEQFF. The CDR3 region has the DNA TGTGCCAGCAGCTTACTTGGGACTAGCGGCAATGAGCAGTTCTTC.